This TCR beta chain is drawn from a study of radiotherapy plus CTLA-4 blockade in lung cancer. TCRdb keeps only in-frame clones here, not all; method: immunoSEQ multiplex PCR. The sample lists 45,000 or so clones; roughly 76% were seen once. Focal radiation was given together with CTLA-4 blockade (ipilimumab) to patients with chemo-refractory metastatic non-small-cell lung cancer. The V gene's germline CDR1 is SEHNR and CDR2 FQNEAQ (reference sequence). The CDR3 is 19 amino acids. The V and J ends lost 1 base and 3 bases respectively, with 24 bases between them. The sequencing used peripheral blood, collected from a patient treated with radiotherapy plus ipilimumab. The sequence derives from a human donor with non-small cell lung cancer who had a complete response to radiotherapy plus ipilimumab. The genes are TRBV7-9 and TRBJ1-2; D possibly corresponds to TRBD1 (6 bases). The CDR3 protein is CASSLVMGGGPTPDYGYTF. The CDR3 region has the DNA TGTGCCAGCAGCTTAGTGATGGGGGGGGGCCCGACTCCTGACTATGGCTACACCTTC.